This T cell receptor beta chain was identified in a study of shared clonotypes between healthy human individuals. Whole-study context: Sampling drew on donors who were a couple of women and three men aged 18 to 49. CD4 naive and CD4 memory each took three plates per donor, while CD8 naive took two and CD8 memory one. Study-level results: Having only a few donors restricted how much genetic and exposure-history diversity was captured.

TCRdb keeps only in-frame clones here, not all; method: immunoSEQ multiplex PCR. The repertoire holds roughly 2,300,000 clones, roughly 92% seen once, with roughly 0.34% in the top ten. As for this clone: Its target is unknown.

Germline CDR1 SGHDN, CDR2 FVKESK. The CDR3 extends over 16 amino acids. The V and J ends lost 1 base and 8 bases, in that order; junction bases with no gene match: 8. The chain combines TRBV14 with TRBJ2-1; 10 bases are shared with TRBD1. This clonotype was obtained from a man between 18 and 29 years old in good health. Some clones in this sample may be carry-over from other donors' samples. The sequencing sample was made of naive CD4+ T cells from PBMCs. Subset denoted: CD45RA+ positively selected. Here the CDR3 reads CASSQADRGWTHEQFF. The CDR3 coding sequence is TGTGCCAGCAGCCAAGCGGACAGGGGGTGGACGCATGAGCAGTTCTTC.